The 27 T cell receptor beta chains below all came from one sample that was sequenced in a study of blood T cell repertoires in COVID-19. TCRdb's copy holds only in-frame clones and misses some; the assay was immunoSEQ multiplex PCR. The table includes under 250,000 clones, less than 85% detected once. Sequenced sample: peripheral blood. Every receptor here comes from a woman between 65 and 79 years old with acute or convalescent COVID-19.

V usage is TRBV6-5 and J usage is TRBJ1-1; the match to TRBD1 covers 7 bases. V trimming: 6 bases; J trimming: 7 bases; junction bases outside the gene matches: 8. Germline V lookup: CDR1 MNHEY, CDR2 SVGAGI. The CDR3 extends over 13 amino acids. The CDR3 nucleotides are TGTGCCAGCAGCCCGGGACAGTACTTTGAAGCTTTCTTT. This encodes CASSPGQYFEAFF.

The V gene is TRBV5-5, the J gene TRBJ2-7; D might be TRBD2 (5 bases). Trimming took off 1 base at V and 9 bases at J, with 20 bases between the two ends. CDR1 is SGHKS, CDR2 YYEKEE, per germline (reference sequence). This CDR3 has 15 amino acids. The CDR3 loop reads CASSLTAAEGHGQYV. CDR3 coding DNA: TGTGCCAGCAGCTTGACGGCGGCAGAGGGCCATGGGCAGTACGTC.

The CDR3 DNA sequence: TGCGCCAGCAGCTCAACGGAGGGAGGGAATTCACCCCTCCACTTT. It codes for CASSSTEGGNSPLHF. The chain links TRBV5-1 to TRBJ1-6, with no clear D. The V end lost 3 bases, the J end lost 7 bases, and 14 bases lay between the germline ends. CDR1 is SGHRS and CDR2 is YFSETQ in the germline V gene. The CDR3 has 15 amino acids.

This clone came up a few times. The chain employs TRBV21-1 and TRBJ1-6; no DNA check was done on the table's D call, TRBD1. TRBV21-1 is listed as a pseudogene. CDR3 length equals 14 residues. CDR3 protein: CANDLTVYNSPLHF. The CDR3, as DNA: TGTGCCAACGACCTGACAGTTTATAATTCACCCCTCCACTTT.

This clone was observed a few times. At the DNA level, this CDR3 is encoded by other sequences in the same sample as well. The genes are TRBV3-1 (or the pseudogene TRBV3-2) and TRBJ2-5; 8 bases align to TRBD2. V was clipped by 0 bases and J by 7 bases; unmatched bases: 1. The germline gives CDR1 LGHDT, CDR2 YNNKEL (reference sequence). CDR3 length: 13 residues. This CDR3 is CASSQDTSGTQYF. DNA for the CDR3: TGTGCCAGCAGCCAAGATACTAGCGGGACCCAGTACTTC.

The chain carries TRBV19 and TRBJ2-3; TRBD2 matches 15 bases. The CDR3 extends over 19 amino acids. Per germline, CDR1 LNHDA and CDR2 SQIVND (reference sequence). V was clipped by 6 bases and J by 6 bases; unmatched bases: 16. The CDR3 nucleotides are TGTGCCAGTAGCGAACCTGAGAGGACTAGCGGGGGGGCACGGGATACGCAGTATTTT. Its protein is CASSEPERTSGGARDTQYF.

V is TRBV9 and J is TRBJ2-3, with unresolved D. Germline V lookup: CDR1 SGDLS, CDR2 YYNGEE. The CDR3 runs 12 residues. V lost 0 bases, J lost 7 bases, and 6 bases lay in between. The CDR3 protein is CASSVESYTQYF. DNA of the CDR3: TGTGCCAGCAGCGTAGAATCCTATACGCAGTATTTT.

This clone came up many times. The V gene is TRBV10-1, the J gene TRBJ2-3; D possibly corresponds to TRBD2 (7 bases). The CDR3 is 13 residues long. The germline gives CDR1 WNHNN, CDR2 SYGVQD (reference sequence). The ends were cut back, 8 bases at V and 3 bases at J, with 12 bases in the middle. The CDR3 sequence is CASGGAETDTQYF. The CDR3 DNA reads as TGCGCCAGCGGGGGGGCCGAGACAGATACGCAGTATTTT.

V usage is TRBV7-9 and J usage is TRBJ2-1; 8 bases are shared with TRBD1. Unmatched junction bases numbered 9, after V lost 10 bases and J lost 4 bases. This CDR3 comprises 14 residues. Germline V gene data show CDR1 as SEHNR and CDR2 as FQNEAQ (reference sequence). The CDR3 protein is CAIPTGVPYNEQFF. The CDR3 DNA reads TGTGCCATCCCGACAGGGGTACCTTACAATGAGCAGTTCTTC.

This chain uses TRBV4-2 with TRBJ2-2; 9 nucleotides line up with TRBD2. With V trimmed by 0 bases and J by 7 bases, 9 bases remained unmatched. The CDR3 consists of 17 residues. Germline assignment: CDR1 LGHNA and CDR2 YNFKEQ. The CDR3 is CASSQDRVLAGYGELFF. In DNA form, the CDR3 reads TGTGCCAGCAGCCAAGACAGGGTACTAGCGGGTTACGGGGAGCTGTTTTTT.

The table lists this clone with a few counts. The chain combines TRBV30 with TRBJ2-1, with TRBD2 matching 7 bases. Losses at the gene ends were 0 bases for V and 7 bases for J; bases not matched to a gene: 9. The CDR3 loop spans 15 amino acids. Germline CDR1 and CDR2: GTSNPN and SVGIG (reference sequence). Written as DNA, the CDR3 is TGTGCCTGGAGTGTGTGGGCGGGGGTCAGGAATGAGCAGTTCTTC. Its translation: CAWSVWAGVRNEQFF.

V and J are TRBV7-2 and TRBJ2-2; 7 bases are a match to TRBD2. This CDR3 contains 15 residues. V lost 5 bases and J lost 4; bases outside the gene matches: 7. The V gene's germline CDR1 is SGHTA and CDR2 FQGNSA. In DNA form, the CDR3 reads TGTGCCAGCAGCATTAGGGGAGGGGCCACCGGGGAGCTGTTTTTT. Its protein is CASSIRGGATGELFF. The entire variable domain, with the rest obtained from reference TRBV7-2 and TRBJ2-2, is as follows: GAGVSQSPSNKVTEKGKDVELRCDPISGHTALYWYRQSLGQGLEFLIYFQGNSAPDKSGLPSDRFSAERTGGSVSTLTIQRTQQEDSAVYLCASSIRGGATGELFFGEGSRLTVL.

This clone occurred a few times. This rearrangement joins TRBV5-5 to TRBJ2-5; TRBD2 matches at 7 bases. Trimming cost V 1 base and J 1 base; bases outside gene matches: 7. The CDR3 extends over 16 amino acids. Germline CDR1 SGHKS, CDR2 YYEKEE (reference sequence). In DNA form, the CDR3 reads TGTGCCAGCAGCTTGATTGGGGGGAGGGGCCAAGAGACCCAGTACTTC. Residues: CASSLIGGRGQETQYF.

The chain employs TRBV18 and TRBJ2-7; maybe TRBD2 (6 bases). Germline V lookup: CDR1 KGHSH, CDR2 LQKENI. This CDR3 spans 14 amino acids. Trimming pared 3 bases from V and 7 bases from J, leaving 16 bases between. CDR3 sequence: CASSPAGRVGEQYF. DNA of the CDR3: TGTGCCAGCTCACCCGCGGGGCGGGTGGGGGAGCAGTACTTC. The variable domain in full, with the rest retrieved from reference TRBV18 and TRBJ2-7, is NAGVMQNPRHLVRRRGQEARLRCSPMKGHSHVYWYRQLPEEGLKFMVYLQKENIIDESGMPKERFSAEFPKEGPSILRIQQVVRGDSAAYFCASSPAGRVGEQYFGPGTRLTVT.

This clone was detected only a few times. The chain has TRBV30 and TRBJ1-1; D is possibly TRBD1 (5 bases). The CDR3 has 13 amino acids. Looked up from germline, CDR1 is GTSNPN and CDR2 is SVGIG (reference sequence). Trimming took 0 bases from V and 4 from J, leaving 9 bases between them. As DNA, the CDR3 is TGTGCCTGGAGTGTACGCAGGGCCACTGAAGCTTTCTTT. It translates to CAWSVRRATEAFF.

This chain joins TRBV12-3 or TRBV12-4 and TRBJ1-3; D uncertain. CDR3 length: 12 residues. The germline V and J ends were trimmed by 5 bases and 3 bases, with 5 bases remaining between them. DNA for the CDR3: TGTGCCAGCAGTATATTTGGAAACACCATATATTTT. Translating gives CASSIFGNTIYF.

The V call is TRBV7-2, the J call TRBJ2-5; no definite D call. The CDR3 extends over 17 amino acids. Germline V gives CDR1 SGHTA, CDR2 FQGNSA. Trimming removed 2 bases at V and 2 bases at J, with 18 bases between. The CDR3 DNA reads as TGTGCCAGCAGCTTATTTCCCGGCAGGATTAAACAAGAGACCCAGTACTTC. This gives the protein CASSLFPGRIKQETQYF.

The chain is built from TRBV6-5 and TRBJ1-5, with 9 positions matching TRBD1. The CDR3 loop spans 15 amino acids. Trimming at V came to 5 bases and at J to 4 bases, leaving 6 bases not matched to a gene. Germline assignment: CDR1 MNHEY and CDR2 SVGAGI. CDR3 DNA sequence: TGTGCCAGCAGTCCACCGGGACAGGGTAATCAGCCCCAGCATTTT. Residues: CASSPPGQGNQPQHF.

The chain couples TRBV6-5 to TRBJ1-6, with D maybe TRBD1 (6 bases). The CDR3 is 15 amino acids. V was clipped by 6 bases and J by 6 bases, with 15 bases between them. The germline CDR1 and CDR2 sequences are MNHEY and SVGAGI. As DNA, the CDR3 is TGTGCCAGCAGGCCCCGTGGGGGGGCTAATTCACCCCTCCACTTT. Translating it yields CASRPRGGANSPLHF.

The chain links TRBV10-1 to TRBJ2-1; 7 positions agree with TRBD2. Germline V gene sequence: CDR1 WNHNN, CDR2 SYGVQD (reference sequence). Losses at the gene ends were 4 bases for V and 1 base for J; bases not matched to a gene: 4. This CDR3 has 15 amino acids. The CDR3: CASSGMRGSYNEQFF. The CDR3 region has the DNA TGCGCCAGCAGTGGGATGCGGGGGTCCTACAATGAGCAGTTCTTC.

This chain uses TRBV7-2 with TRBJ2-2; 13 nucleotides agree with TRBD2. This CDR3 contains 17 residues. The V gene end was trimmed by 8 bases and the J gene end by 7 bases; junction bases not matched to a gene: 13. Germline lookup yields CDR1 SGHTA and CDR2 FQGNSA. The CDR3 region is CASARSTSGGAGGELFF. The CDR3, as DNA: TGTGCCAGCGCCAGGTCCACTAGCGGGGGGGCAGGCGGGGAGCTGTTTTTT.

At least ten counts were recorded for this clone. The V and J genes are TRBV19 and TRBJ2-5; TRBD1 matches at 10 bases. The V and J ends lost 4 bases and 4 bases, in that order; junction bases with no gene match: 15. The CDR3 is 18 amino acids. In germline, CDR1 is LNHDA, CDR2 SQIVND (reference sequence). Here the CDR3 reads CASSSKKTMTGGGETQYF. CDR3 DNA: TGTGCCAGTAGTAGCAAAAAAACTATGACAGGGGGCGGAGAGACCCAGTACTTC. The variable domain in full, completed from reference TRBV19 and TRBJ2-5, reads DGGITQSPKYLFRKEGQNVTLSCEQNLNHDAMYWYRQDPGQGLRLIYYSQIVNDFQKGDIAEGYSVSREKKESFPLTVTSAQKNPTAFYLCASSSKKTMTGGGETQYFGPGTRLLVL.

V usage is TRBV5-4 and J usage is TRBJ2-2, with TRBD1 as a possible D gene (6 bases). CDR1 and CDR2 (germline): SGHNT, YYREEE (reference sequence). The ends were cut back, 0 bases at V and 5 bases at J, with 14 bases in the middle. This CDR3 contains 16 residues. The CDR3 loop reads CASSLDRADLTGELFF. CDR3 nucleotides: TGTGCCAGCAGCTTGGACAGGGCGGACCTTACCGGGGAGCTGTTTTTT.

The chain has TRBV18 and TRBJ2-5, with 8 bases aligning to TRBD1. Trimming cost V 1 base and J 5 bases; bases outside gene matches: 9. Germline values: CDR1 KGHSH, CDR2 LQKENI. This CDR3 contains 16 residues. CDR3 protein: CASSPREQGGEETQYF. The CDR3 DNA follows: TGTGCCAGCTCACCACGTGAACAGGGGGGCGAGGAGACCCAGTACTTC.

The chain is built from TRBV24-1 and TRBJ2-5; TRBD2 aligns across 10 bases. CDR1 and CDR2 (germline): KGHDR, SFDVKD. The CDR3 runs 16 residues. The trim removed 2 bases at V and 2 bases at J, leaving 4 bases unmatched. The CDR3 DNA sequence: TGTGCCACCAGTGATTGGACTAGCGGACTACAAGAGACCCAGTACTTC. Translation gives CATSDWTSGLQETQYF.

The V call is TRBV6-5, the J call TRBJ2-7; D is perhaps TRBD2 (7 bases). V shed 8 bases and J shed 0 bases, with 11 bases lying between them. The germline CDR1 and CDR2 sequences are MNHEY and SVGAGI. This CDR3 is built from 13 residues. The CDR3 coding sequence is TGTGCCAGCTCTAGGGGGGGCTCCTACGAGCAGTACGTC. It encodes CASSRGGSYEQYV.

The chain joins TRBV19 to TRBJ2-5, with TRBD2 matching over 12 bases. Germline trimming cut 6 bases from V and 4 bases from J; bases unmatched to any gene: 12. CDR1 and CDR2 (germline): LNHDA, SQIVND (reference sequence). The CDR3 consists of 17 residues. In nucleotides, the CDR3 is TGTGCCAGTAGGGCGACTAGCGGGGGCCCGGGATTAGAGACCCAGTACTTC. Its protein is CASRATSGGPGLETQYF.